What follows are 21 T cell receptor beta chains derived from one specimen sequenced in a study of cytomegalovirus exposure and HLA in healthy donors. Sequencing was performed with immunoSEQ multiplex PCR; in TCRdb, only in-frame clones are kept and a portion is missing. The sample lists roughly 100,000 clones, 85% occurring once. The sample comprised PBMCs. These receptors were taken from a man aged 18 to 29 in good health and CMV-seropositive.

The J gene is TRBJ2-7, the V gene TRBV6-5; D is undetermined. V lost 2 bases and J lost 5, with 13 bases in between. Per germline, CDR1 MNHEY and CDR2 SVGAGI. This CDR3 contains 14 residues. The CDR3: CASSYARSFHEQYF. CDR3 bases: TGTGCCAGCAGTTACGCTAGGTCGTTCCACGAGCAGTACTTC.

Here the CDR3 reads CASSQPGQPQHF. The CDR3 DNA reads as TGTGCCAGCAGCCAGCCCGGGCAGCCCCAGCATTTT. The chain links TRBV5-6 to TRBJ1-5, with unresolved D. Germline CDR1 SGHDT, CDR2 YYEEEE. Trimming cost V 4 bases and J 7 bases, with 9 bases left between them. The CDR3 totals 12 residues.

The CDR3 DNA sequence: TGTGCCAGTAGGCATGCTACCGGGACAGGGGACGATACGCAGTATTTT. Encoded protein: CASRHATGTGDDTQYF. The chain uses TRBV19 and TRBJ2-3; 10 bases are shared with TRBD1. The ends lost 6 bases at V and 6 bases at J; junction bases unmatched: 12. CDR1 LNHDA and CDR2 SQIVND come from the germline V gene (reference sequence). The length of the CDR3 is 16 residues.

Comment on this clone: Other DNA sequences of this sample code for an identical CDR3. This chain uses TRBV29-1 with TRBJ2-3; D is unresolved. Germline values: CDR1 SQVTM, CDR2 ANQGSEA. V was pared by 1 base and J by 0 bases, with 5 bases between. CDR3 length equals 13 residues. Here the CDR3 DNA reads TGCAGCGTTGAAGGAGGTAGCACAGATACGCAGTATTTT. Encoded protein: CSVEGGSTDTQYF.

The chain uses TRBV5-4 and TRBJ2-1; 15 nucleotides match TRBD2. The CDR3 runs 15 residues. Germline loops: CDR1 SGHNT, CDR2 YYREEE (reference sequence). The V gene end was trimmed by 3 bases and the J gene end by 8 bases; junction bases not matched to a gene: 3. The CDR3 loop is CASSSGLAGGYEQFF. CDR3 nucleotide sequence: TGTGCCAGCAGCTCGGGACTAGCGGGAGGTTATGAGCAGTTCTTC.

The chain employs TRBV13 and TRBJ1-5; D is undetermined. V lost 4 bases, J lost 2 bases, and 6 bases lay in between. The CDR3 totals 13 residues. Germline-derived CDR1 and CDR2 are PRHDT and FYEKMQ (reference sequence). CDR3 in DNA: TGTGCCAGCAGCTCGAGTCGCAATCAGCCCCAGCATTTT. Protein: CASSSSRNQPQHF.

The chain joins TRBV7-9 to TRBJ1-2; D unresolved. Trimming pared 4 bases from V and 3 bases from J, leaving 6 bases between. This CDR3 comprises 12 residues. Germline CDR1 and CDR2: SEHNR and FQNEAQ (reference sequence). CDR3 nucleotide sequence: TGTGCCAGCAGCTCTTATCACTATGGCTACACCTTC. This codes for CASSSYHYGYTF.

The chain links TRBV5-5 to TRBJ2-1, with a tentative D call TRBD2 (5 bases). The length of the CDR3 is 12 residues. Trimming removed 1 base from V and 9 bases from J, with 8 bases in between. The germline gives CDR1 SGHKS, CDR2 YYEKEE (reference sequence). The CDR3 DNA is TGTGCCAGCAGCTTGTCCGGGGTTGAGCAGTTCTTC. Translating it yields CASSLSGVEQFF.

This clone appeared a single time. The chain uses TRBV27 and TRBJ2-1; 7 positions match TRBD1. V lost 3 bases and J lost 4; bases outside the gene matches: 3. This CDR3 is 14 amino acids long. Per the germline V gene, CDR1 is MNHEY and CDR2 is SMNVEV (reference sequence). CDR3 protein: CASSFGDRYNEQFF. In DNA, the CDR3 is TGTGCCAGCAGTTTTGGGGACAGATACAATGAGCAGTTCTTC.

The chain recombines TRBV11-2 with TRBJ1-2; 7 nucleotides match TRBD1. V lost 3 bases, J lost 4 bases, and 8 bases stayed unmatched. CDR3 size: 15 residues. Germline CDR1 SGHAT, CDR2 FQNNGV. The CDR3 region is CASSLSRGLGYGYTF. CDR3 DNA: TGTGCCAGCAGCTTGAGCAGGGGGTTAGGCTATGGCTACACCTTC.

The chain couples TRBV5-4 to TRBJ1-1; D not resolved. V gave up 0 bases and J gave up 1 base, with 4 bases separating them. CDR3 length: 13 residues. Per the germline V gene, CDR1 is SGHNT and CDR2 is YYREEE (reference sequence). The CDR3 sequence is CASSLAGNTEAFF. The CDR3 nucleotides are TGTGCCAGCAGCTTGGCGGGGAACACTGAAGCTTTCTTT. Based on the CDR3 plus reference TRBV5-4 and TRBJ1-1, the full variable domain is ETGVTQSPTHLIKTRGQQVTLRCSSQSGHNTVSWYQQALGQGPQFIFQYYREEENGRGNFPPRFSGLQFPNYSSELNVNALELDDSALYLCASSLAGNTEAFFGQGTRLTVV.

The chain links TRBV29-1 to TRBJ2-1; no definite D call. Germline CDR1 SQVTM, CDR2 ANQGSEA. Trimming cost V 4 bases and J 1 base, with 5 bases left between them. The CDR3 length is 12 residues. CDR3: CSVAESYNEQFF. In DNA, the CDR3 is TGCAGCGTTGCGGAGTCCTACAATGAGCAGTTCTTC.

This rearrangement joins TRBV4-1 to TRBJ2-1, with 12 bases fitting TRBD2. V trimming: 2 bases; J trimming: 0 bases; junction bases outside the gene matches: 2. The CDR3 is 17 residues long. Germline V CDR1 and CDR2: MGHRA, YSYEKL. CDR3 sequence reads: CASSQPSGRASYNEQFF. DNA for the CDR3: TGCGCCAGCAGCCAACCTAGCGGGAGGGCCTCCTACAATGAGCAGTTCTTC.

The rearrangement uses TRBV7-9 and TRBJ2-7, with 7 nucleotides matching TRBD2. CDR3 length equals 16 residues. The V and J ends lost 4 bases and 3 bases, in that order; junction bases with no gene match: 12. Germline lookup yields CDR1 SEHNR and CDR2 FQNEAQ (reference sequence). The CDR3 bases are TGTGCCAGCAGCTGCAAATTCGGACTAGAACGCTACGAGCAGTACGTC. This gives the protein CASSCKFGLERYEQYV.

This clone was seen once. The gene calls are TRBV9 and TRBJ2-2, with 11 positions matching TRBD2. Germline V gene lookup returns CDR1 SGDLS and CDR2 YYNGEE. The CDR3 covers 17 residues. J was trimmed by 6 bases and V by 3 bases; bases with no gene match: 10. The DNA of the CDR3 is TGTGCCAGCAGCGATACCCATAGCGGGAGGGGCCCCGGGGAGCTGTTTTTT. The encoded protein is CASSDTHSGRGPGELFF.

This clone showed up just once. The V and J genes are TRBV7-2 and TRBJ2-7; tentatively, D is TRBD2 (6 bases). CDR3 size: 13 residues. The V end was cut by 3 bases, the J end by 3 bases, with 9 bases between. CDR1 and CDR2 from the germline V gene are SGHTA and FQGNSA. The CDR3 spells CASSFSGDYEQYF. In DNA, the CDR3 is TGTGCCAGCAGCTTCTCGGGGGACTACGAGCAGTACTTC. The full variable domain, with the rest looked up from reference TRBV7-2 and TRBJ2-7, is GAGVSQSPSNKVTEKGKDVELRCDPISGHTALYWYRQSLGQGLEFLIYFQGNSAPDKSGLPSDRFSAERTGGSVSTLTIQRTQQEDSAVYLCASSFSGDYEQYFGPGTRLTVT.

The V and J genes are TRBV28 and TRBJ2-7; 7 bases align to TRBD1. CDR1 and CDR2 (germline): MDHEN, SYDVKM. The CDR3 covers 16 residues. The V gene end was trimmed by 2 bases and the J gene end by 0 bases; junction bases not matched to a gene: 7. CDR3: CASSLKRTGISYEQYV. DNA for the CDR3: TGTGCCAGCAGTTTAAAGAGGACAGGCATCTCCTACGAGCAGTACGTC.

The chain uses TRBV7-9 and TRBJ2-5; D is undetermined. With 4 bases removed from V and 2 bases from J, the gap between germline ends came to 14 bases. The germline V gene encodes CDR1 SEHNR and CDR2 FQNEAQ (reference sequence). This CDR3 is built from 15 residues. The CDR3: CASSSERQPQETQYF. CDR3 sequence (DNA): TGTGCCAGCAGCTCGGAAAGACAACCGCAAGAGACCCAGTACTTC.

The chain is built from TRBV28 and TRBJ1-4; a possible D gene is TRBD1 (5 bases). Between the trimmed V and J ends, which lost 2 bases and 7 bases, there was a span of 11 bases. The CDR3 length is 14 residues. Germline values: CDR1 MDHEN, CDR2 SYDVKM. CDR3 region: CASSLAWGGEKLFF. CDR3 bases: TGTGCCAGCAGTTTAGCTTGGGGCGGTGAAAAACTGTTTTTT. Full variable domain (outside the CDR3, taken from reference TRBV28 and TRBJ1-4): DVKVTQSSRYLVKRTGEKVFLECVQDMDHENMFWYRQDPGLGLRLIYFSYDVKMKEKGDIPEGYSVSREKKERFSLILESASTNQTSMYLCASSLAWGGEKLFFGSGTQLSVL.

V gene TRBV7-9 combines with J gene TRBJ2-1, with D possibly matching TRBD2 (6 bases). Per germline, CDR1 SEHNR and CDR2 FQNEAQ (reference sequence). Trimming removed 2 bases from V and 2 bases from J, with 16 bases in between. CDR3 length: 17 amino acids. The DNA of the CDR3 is TGTGCCAGCAGCTTAAGACCCGCGGGATCCCCCTACAATGAGCAGTTCTTC. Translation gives CASSLRPAGSPYNEQFF.

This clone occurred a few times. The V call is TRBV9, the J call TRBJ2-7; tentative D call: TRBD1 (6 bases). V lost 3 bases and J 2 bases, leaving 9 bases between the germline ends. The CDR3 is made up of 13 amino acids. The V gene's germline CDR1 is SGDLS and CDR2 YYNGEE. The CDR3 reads CASSEDSAYEQYF. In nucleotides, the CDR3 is TGTGCCAGCAGCGAGGACAGTGCCTACGAGCAGTACTTC.